Listed here are 4 T cell receptor beta chains from one sample, sequenced in a study of human T cells and chemical hapten exposure. One entry per CDR3 protein, called by TCRdb with MiXCR from the RACE reads. Among roughly 380,000 distinct CDR3 sequences listed, nearly 5% were seen once. Time point defined: patch test 1, 2 weeks after DPC sensitization. Treatment meaning: therapeutic diphenylcyclopropenone sensitization with weekly scalp DPC. The sequenced sample was whole blood, obtained in connection with sensitization to the hapten diphenylcyclopropenone (DPC). Receptor source: a woman in her forties or fifties with alopecia areata. Some clones in this sample may be carry-over from other donors' samples.

Only a few counts were recorded for this clonotype. The chain has TRBV6-1 and TRBJ2-1; possibly TRBD2 for D (5 bases). In germline, CDR1 is MNHNS, CDR2 SASEGT. The V and J ends lost 7 bases and 5 bases respectively, with 30 bases between them. The CDR3 consists of 19 residues. The CDR3 DNA reads TGTGCCAGCACCCACTTCAGGAGGTTTCTGTATGGACTGAACAATGAGCAGTTCTTC. Its protein is CASTHFRRFLYGLNNEQFF.

This clonotype was observed many times. The chain links TRBV14 to TRBJ2-1, with no clear D. This CDR3 is 13 amino acids long. Germline loops: CDR1 SGHDN, CDR2 FVKESK. V lost 0 bases to trimming and J lost 12 bases, with 12 bases between them. CDR3 nucleotide sequence: TGTGCCAGCAGCCAAGAGATCGTTGGCGGGCAGTTCTTC. This sequence encodes CASSQEIVGGQFF. The whole variable domain, filled in from reference TRBV14 and TRBJ2-1, reads EAGVTQFPSHSVIEKGQTVTLRCDPISGHDNLYWYRRVMGKEIKFLLHFVKESKQDESGMPNNRFLAERTGGTYSTLKVQPAELEDSGVYFCASSQEIVGGQFFGPGTRLTVL.

This clonotype has a count of ten or more. This rearrangement joins TRBV11-2 to TRBJ2-1, with TRBD1 matching over 9 bases. The V segment lost 4 bases and the J segment 5 bases; nucleotides outside the gene matches: 6. Germline CDR1 is SGHAT and CDR2 is FQNNGV. The CDR3 has 15 residues. The CDR3, as DNA: TGTGCCAGCAGCTCCGAAGGGACAGGGAACAATGAGCAGTTCTTC. This gives the protein CASSSEGTGNNEQFF.

This clonotype appeared many times. The CDR3 loop is CASSYRTGSNEKLFF. DNA for the CDR3: TGTGCCAGCAGTTACAGGACAGGGTCTAATGAAAAACTGTTTTTT. The chain combines TRBV6-5 with TRBJ1-4; 8 bases agree with TRBD1. The CDR3 runs to 15 residues. Germline-derived CDR1 and CDR2 are MNHEY and SVGAGI. V dropped 2 bases and J dropped 3; count of bases not matched to a gene: 2.